The clone carrying this T cell receptor beta chain has only one observation. Its target is unknown. The V gene's germline CDR1 is MGHDK and CDR2 SYGVNS. V was cut by 8 bases and J by 1 base, with 14 bases left in between. The length of the CDR3 is 14 residues. The authors spiked synthetic TCR analog templates into each PCR. Produced via immunoSEQ multiplex PCR; TCRdb's table is partial and in-frame only. Among about 50,000 clones listed, around 84% were seen once. The data were obtained in a study of PD-L1 blockade in urothelial cancer. Study-wide background: Analyses used blood from 3 weeks (second dose) and 6 weeks after treatment start.

Time point noted: pretreatment peripheral blood. The study collected 1 to 8 samples per patient, pretreatment and on-treatment. Study-level findings and limits: Larger 3-week expansion of tumor-associated blood clones was seen in durable-benefit patients.

The genes are TRBV25-1 and TRBJ1-1; TRBD1 is a possible D gene (6 bases). This specimen consisted of PBMCs, obtained around atezolizumab (anti-PD-L1) treatment. The sequence derives from a man in his fifties or sixties with urothelial cancer. The CDR3 loop reads CASRDAGENTEAFF. The CDR3 DNA reads TGTGCCAGCCGCGACGCAGGGGAGAACACTGAAGCTTTCTTT.